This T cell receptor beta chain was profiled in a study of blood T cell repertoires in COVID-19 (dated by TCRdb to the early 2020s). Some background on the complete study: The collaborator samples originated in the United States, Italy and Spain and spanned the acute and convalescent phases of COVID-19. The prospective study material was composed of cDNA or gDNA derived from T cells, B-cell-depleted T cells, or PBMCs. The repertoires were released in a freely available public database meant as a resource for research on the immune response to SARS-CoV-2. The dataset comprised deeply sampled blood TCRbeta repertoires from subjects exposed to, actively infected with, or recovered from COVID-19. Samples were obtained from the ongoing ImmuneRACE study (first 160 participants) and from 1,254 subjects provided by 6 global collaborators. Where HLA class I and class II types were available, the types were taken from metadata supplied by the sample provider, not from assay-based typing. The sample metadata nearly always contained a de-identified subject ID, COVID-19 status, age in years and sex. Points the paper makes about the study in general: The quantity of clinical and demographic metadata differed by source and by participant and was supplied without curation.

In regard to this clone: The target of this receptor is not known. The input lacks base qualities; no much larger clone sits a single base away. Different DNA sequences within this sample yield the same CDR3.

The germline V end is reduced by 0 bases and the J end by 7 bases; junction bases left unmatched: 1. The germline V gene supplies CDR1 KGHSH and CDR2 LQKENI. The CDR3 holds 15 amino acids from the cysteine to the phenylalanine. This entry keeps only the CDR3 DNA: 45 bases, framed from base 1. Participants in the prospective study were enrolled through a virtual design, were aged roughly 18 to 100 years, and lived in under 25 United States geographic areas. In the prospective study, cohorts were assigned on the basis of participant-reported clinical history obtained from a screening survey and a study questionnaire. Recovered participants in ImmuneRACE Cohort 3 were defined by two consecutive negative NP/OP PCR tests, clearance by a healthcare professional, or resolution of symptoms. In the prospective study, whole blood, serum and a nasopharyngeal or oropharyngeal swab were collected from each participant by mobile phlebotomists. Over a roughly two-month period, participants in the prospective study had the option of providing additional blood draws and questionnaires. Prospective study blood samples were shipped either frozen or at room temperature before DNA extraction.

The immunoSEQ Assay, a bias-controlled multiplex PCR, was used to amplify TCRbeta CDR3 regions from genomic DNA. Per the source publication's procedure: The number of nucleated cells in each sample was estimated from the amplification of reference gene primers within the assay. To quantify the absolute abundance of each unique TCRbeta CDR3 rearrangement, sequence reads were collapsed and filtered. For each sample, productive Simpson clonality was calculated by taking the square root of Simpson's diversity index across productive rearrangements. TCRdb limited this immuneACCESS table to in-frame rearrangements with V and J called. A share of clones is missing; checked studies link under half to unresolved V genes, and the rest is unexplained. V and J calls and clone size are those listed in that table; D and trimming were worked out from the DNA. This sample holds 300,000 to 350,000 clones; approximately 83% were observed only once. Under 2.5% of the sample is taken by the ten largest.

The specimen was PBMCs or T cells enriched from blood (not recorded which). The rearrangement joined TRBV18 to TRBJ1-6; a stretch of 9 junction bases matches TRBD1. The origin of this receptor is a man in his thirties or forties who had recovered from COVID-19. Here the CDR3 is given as CASSPPGQGNSPLHF. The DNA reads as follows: TGTGCCAGCTCACCACCGGGACAGGGAAATTCACCCCTCCACTTT.